Listed below are T cell receptor beta chains from one sample, sequenced in a study of blood T cell repertoires in COVID-19. The repertoire was sequenced with immunoSEQ multiplex PCR; TCRdb's copy has only in-frame clones and lacks some. The repertoire consists of 130,000 to 150,000 clones, with over 75% occurring once and the leading ten covering 10% to 15%. The sequenced sample consisted of peripheral blood. These receptors came from a man aged 60-69 years with active or convalescent COVID-19. CDR3s include the opening cysteine and the closing phenylalanine or tryptophan. Each record gives: V gene, clone size, J gene, D gene, CDR3 protein, CDR3 DNA. A D gene is named only where the DNA matches it firmly. A row's size may be missing; if present it is once, few, many or a size class.

TRBV5-1,NA,TRBJ2-1,TRBD2,CASSRTSGSDEQFF,TGCGCCAGCAGTCGGACTAGCGGGAGCGATGAGCAGTTCTTC
TRBV29-1,NA,TRBJ1-2,NA,CSVEHPTVLDGYTF,TGCAGCGTTGAACACCCGACTGTACTGGATGGCTACACCTTC
TRBV11-3,NA,TRBJ2-7,TRBD2,CASSSGAGTSAEQYF,TGTGCCAGCAGCTCAGGTGCCGGGACTAGCGCCGAGCAGTACTTC
TRBV7-9,few,TRBJ1-2,NA,CASSTRSYGYTF,TGTGCCAGCAGCACACGTTCCTATGGCTACACCTTC
TRBV20-1,NA,TRBJ1-6,TRBD1,CSASQDRVTPLHF,TGCAGTGCTAGTCAGGACAGGGTTACACCCCTCCACTTT
TRBV29-1,NA,TRBJ2-1,TRBD2,CSGEGRREQFF,TGCAGCGGGGAGGGCCGAAGAGAGCAGTTCTTC
TRBV2,few,TRBJ1-2,TRBD1,CASSEWGGGQGASYGYTF,TGTGCCAGCAGTGAATGGGGAGGGGGACAGGGGGCGAGCTATGGCTACACCTTC
TRBV4-1,NA,TRBJ2-1,NA,CASSQGPPTSGASSYNEQFF,TGCGCCAGCAGCCAAGGTCCCCCCACCTCGGGTGCCAGCTCCTACAATGAGCAGTTCTTC
TRBV19,NA,TRBJ2-1,NA,CASSGMGSSYNEQFF,TGTGCCAGTAGTGGGATGGGGAGCTCCTACAATGAGCAGTTCTTC
TRBV2,NA,TRBJ1-5,NA,CASSEGGGAGQPQHF,TGTGCCAGCAGTGAAGGCGGGGGTGCAGGTCAGCCCCAGCATTTT
TRBV2,NA,TRBJ1-5,TRBD1,CASSSTGALPQHF,TGTGCCAGCAGTTCGACAGGGGCGTTGCCCCAGCATTTT
TRBV5-6,NA,TRBJ2-4,TRBD1,CASSRQDRRLKNIQYF,TGTGCCAGCAGCCGACAGGACAGGAGGCTCAAAAACATTCAGTACTTC
TRBV10-3,NA,TRBJ2-2,NA,CAIRATGELFF,TGTGCCATAAGAGCCACCGGGGAGCTGTTTTTT
TRBV29-1,few,TRBJ2-2,TRBD1,CSHGQGRTGELFF,TGCAGCCATGGACAGGGCCGGACCGGGGAGCTGTTTTTT
TRBV6-2/TRBV6-3,once,TRBJ2-2,NA,CASSSERVTGELFF,TGTGCCAGCAGTTCCGAGAGGGTCACCGGGGAGCTGTTTTTT
TRBV9,NA,TRBJ1-2,TRBD1,CASSAQNRGPGYGYTF,TGTGCCAGCAGCGCCCAGAACAGGGGGCCTGGCTATGGCTACACCTTC
TRBV18,NA,TRBJ2-7,NA,CASSPKLREQYF,TGTGCCAGCTCACCGAAGTTGCGCGAGCAGTACTTC
TRBV5-1,NA,TRBJ2-1,TRBD2,CASSSPGTSGRASYNEQFF,TGCGCCAGCAGCTCCCCCGGGACTAGCGGGAGGGCCTCCTACAATGAGCAGTTCTTC
TRBV11-2,NA,TRBJ1-5,NA,CASSLAGNSNQPQHF,TGTGCCAGCAGCTTGGCAGGGAATAGCAATCAGCCCCAGCATTTT
TRBV5-5,NA,TRBJ2-3,NA,CASRHISVGPTDTQYF,TGTGCCAGCAGACACATCTCGGTTGGGCCAACAGATACGCAGTATTTT
TRBV9,NA,TRBJ2-5,NA,CASSVTGETQYF,TGTGCCAGCAGCGTAACGGGTGAGACCCAGTACTTC
TRBV9,NA,TRBJ2-2,TRBD2,CASSSIAGGFETGELFF,TGTGCCAGCAGCTCCATAGCGGGAGGGTTCGAGACCGGGGAGCTGTTTTTT
TRBV29-1,NA,TRBJ1-2,TRBD1,CSAGTGEGYGYTF,TGCAGCGCCGGGACAGGGGAGGGATATGGCTACACCTTC
TRBV13,few,TRBJ1-1,TRBD1,CASSPLTGLNTEAFF,TGTGCCAGCAGCCCCCTGACAGGGTTGAACACTGAAGCTTTCTTT
TRBV18,NA,TRBJ2-3,TRBD2,CASSTKGTSGRTDTQYF,TGTGCCAGCTCAACTAAAGGGACTAGCGGGAGGACAGATACGCAGTATTTT
TRBV28,NA,TRBJ2-2,NA,CASSLVGESGELFF,TGTGCCAGCAGTTTAGTGGGCGAATCCGGGGAGCTGTTTTTT
TRBV11-2,NA,TRBJ1-3,NA,CASRPMGRLTGNTIYF,TGTGCCAGCAGGCCCATGGGCAGGTTGACTGGAAACACCATATATTTT
TRBV5-8,NA,TRBJ1-2,TRBD1,CASSQTGYYGYTF,TGTGCCAGCAGTCAGACAGGGTACTATGGCTACACCTTC
TRBV2,NA,TRBJ2-7,TRBD2,CATRTGTSGSHEQYF,TGTGCCACCCGAACCGGGACTAGCGGGAGCCACGAGCAGTACTTC
TRBV9,NA,TRBJ2-3,NA,CASSVETGETDTQYF,TGTGCCAGCAGCGTAGAGACAGGAGAGACAGATACGCAGTATTTT
TRBV21-1,NA,TRBJ2-6,NA,CASSKAGTGSNSGANVLTF,TGTGCCAGCAGCAAGGCCGGGACAGGGTCTAATTCTGGGGCCAACGTCCTGACTTTC
TRBV4-1,NA,TRBJ2-5,NA,CASSQDPQETQYF,TGCGCCAGCAGCCAAGATCCTCAAGAGACCCAGTACTTC
TRBV5-4,NA,TRBJ2-1,NA,CVSSPGPGEVNNEQFF,TGTGTCAGCAGCCCGGGGCCGGGAGAAGTCAACAATGAGCAGTTCTTC
TRBV7-9,NA,TRBJ2-2,TRBD2,CASSLVSGSAGELFF,TGTGCCAGCAGCTTAGTTAGCGGGTCGGCCGGGGAGCTGTTTTTT
TRBV5-1,once,TRBJ1-3,NA,CASSPEQYSGNTIYF,TGCGCCAGCAGCCCGGAACAGTACTCTGGAAACACCATATATTTT
TRBV7-6,NA,TRBJ2-5,NA,CASSLGPGFQETQYF,TGTGCCAGCAGCTTAGGGCCAGGGTTCCAAGAGACCCAGTACTTC
TRBV18,NA,TRBJ2-2,TRBD1,CASSQGRQGENTGELFF,TGTGCCAGCTCACAAGGGCGACAGGGGGAAAACACCGGGGAGCTGTTTTTT
TRBV20-1,NA,TRBJ2-5,NA,CSATGEETQYF,TGCAGTGCTACGGGAGAAGAGACCCAGTACTTC
TRBV27,NA,TRBJ2-7,NA,CASSPAGDEQYF,TGTGCCAGCAGTCCCGCAGGGGACGAGCAGTACTTC
TRBV30,NA,TRBJ2-2,TRBD2,CAGSTRAGVVAGELFF,TGTGCCGGCTCGACGCGGGCGGGAGTTGTGGCCGGGGAGCTGTTTTTT
TRBV7-3,NA,TRBJ1-1,NA,CASSLGQGLQAFF,TGTGCCAGCAGCTTGGGGCAGGGGCTTCAAGCTTTCTTT
TRBV19,NA,TRBJ1-5,TRBD1,CASTKQGANNQPQHF,TGTGCCAGTACTAAACAGGGGGCCAACAATCAGCCCCAGCATTTT
TRBV19,NA,TRBJ2-5,NA,CASSISGLFQETQYF,TGTGCCAGTAGTATATCCGGACTATTCCAAGAGACCCAGTACTTC
TRBV28,NA,TRBJ1-2,NA,CASSEGERVTF,TGTGCCAGCAGTGAGGGGGAGAGAGTCACCTTC
TRBV30,NA,TRBJ1-4,TRBD1,CAWSVYGTGEKLFF,TGTGCCTGGAGTGTATACGGGACAGGCGAAAAACTGTTTTTT
TRBV29-1,NA,TRBJ1-2,NA,CSVESGGRGYTF,TGCAGCGTTGAGTCGGGGGGCCGAGGCTACACCTTC
TRBV2,NA,TRBJ2-2,NA,CASYRERGAGELFF,TGTGCCAGCTACAGGGAGAGGGGTGCCGGGGAGCTGTTTTTT
TRBV15,NA,TRBJ2-7,TRBD2,CATSVTSGIYEQYF,TGTGCCACCTCCGTGACTAGCGGGATTTACGAGCAGTACTTC
TRBV5-1,NA,TRBJ1-2,NA,CASSPGSNYGYTF,TGCGCCAGCTCCCCAGGATCTAACTATGGCTACACCTTC
TRBV12-3/TRBV12-4,NA,TRBJ1-1,NA,CASSSYMNTEAFF,TGTGCCAGCAGTTCATACATGAACACTGAAGCTTTCTTT
TRBV5-4,NA,TRBJ2-4,TRBD2,CASSPELAGVGNIQYF,TGTGCCAGCAGCCCCGAACTAGCGGGAGTAGGAAACATTCAGTACTTC
TRBV19,NA,TRBJ1-2,TRBD1,CASSINRGTSSYTF,TGTGCCAGTAGTATTAACAGGGGGACCTCAAGCTACACCTTC
TRBV24-1,NA,TRBJ1-1,NA,CATRGRGGTEAFF,TGTGCCACCAGGGGCAGGGGCGGCACTGAAGCTTTCTTT
TRBV6-5,NA,TRBJ2-1,NA,CASRKGGDSYNEQFF,TGTGCCAGCAGGAAGGGGGGGGACTCCTACAATGAGCAGTTCTTC
TRBV4-2,few,TRBJ2-3,TRBD2,CASSQDFLASGMVDTQYF,TGTGCCAGCAGCCAAGATTTTTTGGCTAGCGGAATGGTAGATACGCAGTATTTT
TRBV28,NA,TRBJ1-1,NA,CASSMVQGGIEAFF,TGTGCCAGCAGTATGGTGCAGGGTGGAATTGAAGCTTTCTTT
TRBV9,NA,TRBJ2-3,TRBD1,CASSSPGGDTQYF,TGTGCCAGCAGCTCCCCAGGGGGAGATACGCAGTATTTT